This TCR beta chain originates from a study of identifying expanded T cells in peripheral blood. Profiling relied on immunoSEQ multiplex PCR, and the TCRdb table lists in-frame clones only, not all of them. The top ten clones hold just over 5.5% of a sample with some 97,000 clones, approximately 89% of them seen once. Germline-derived CDR1 and CDR2 are SQVTM and ANQGSEA. The V end was cut by 4 bases, the J end by 5 bases, with 17 bases between. The CDR3 is made up of 14 amino acids. Specimen: blood. The V gene is TRBV29-1, the J gene TRBJ1-1; D is perhaps TRBD1 (5 bases). This receptor was taken from a person aged 18 to 70 in good health. In DNA, the CDR3 is TGCAGCGTTGTGCTCCGGGGGACGGGGACTGAAGCTTTCTTT. This sequence encodes CSVVLRGTGTEAFF. Looking up the rest from reference TRBV29-1 and TRBJ1-1 gives the full variable domain: SAVISQKPSRDICQRGTSLTIQCQVDSQVTMMFWYRQQPGQSLTLIATANQGSEATYESGFVIDKFPISRPNLTFSTLTVSNMSPEDSSIYLCSVVLRGTGTEAFFGQGTRLTVV.